One and the same sample provided the 8 T cell receptor beta chains below, sequenced in a study of neurological immune-mediated disorders. A single record per CDR3 protein comes from TCRdb applying MiXCR to the 5' RACE reads. The table lists 59,000 or so distinct CDR3 sequences, roughly 12% of them singletons. Sequencing used PBMCs. Receptors originate from a woman aged 55-75 years with HTLV-1-associated myelopathy (HAM/TSP).

This clonotype came up many times. The V call is TRBV7-3, the J call TRBJ1-2, with D possibly TRBD1 on 5 matching bases. Looked up from germline, CDR1 is SGHTA and CDR2 is FQGTGA. V lost 1 base and J 6 bases, leaving 9 bases between the germline ends. This CDR3 region has 13 residues. CDR3 in amino acids: CASSLIGGDGYTF. The CDR3 nucleotides are TGTGCCAGCAGCTTAATAGGAGGGGATGGCTACACCTTC.

On this clonotype itself: An end of the junction does not agree with germline; a read error may underlie this. This CDR3 is CSSSPEGGANVLTF. CDR3 nucleotide sequence: TGCTCCAGCAGCCCGGAGGGTGGGGCCAACGTCCTGACTTTT. The chain has TRBV5-1 and TRBJ2-6; D is possibly TRBD2 (6 bases). There are 14 residues in the CDR3. CDR1 SGHRS and CDR2 YFSETQ come from the germline V gene.

There are many counts of this clonotype. The V call is TRBV29-1, the J call TRBJ2-1; 11 bases map to TRBD2. The CDR3 runs 17 residues. Per the germline V gene, CDR1 is SQVTM and CDR2 is ANQGSEA. V was clipped by 4 bases and J by 2 bases; unmatched bases: 10. The CDR3 spells CSVAGGGGLAAYNEQFF. In DNA form, the CDR3 reads TGCAGCGTTGCGGGGGGTGGGGGACTAGCGGCCTACAATGAGCAGTTCTTC.

CDR3 bases: TGTGCCAGCCCGGCGGGACTCCATAGCACAGATACGCAGTATTTT. It is translated as CASPAGLHSTDTQYF. This chain connects TRBV9 to TRBJ2-3; tentatively, D is TRBD2 (6 bases). The CDR3 is made up of 15 amino acids. V was clipped by 7 bases and J by 0 bases, with 15 bases between them. Looked up from germline, CDR1 is SGDLS and CDR2 is YYNGEE.

This clonotype was counted at least ten times. This chain uses TRBV20-1 with TRBJ1-5; 12 bases align to TRBD1. The germline V gene encodes CDR1 DFQATT and CDR2 SNEGSKA (reference sequence). The junction had 4 bases not matched to a gene; V was cut back by 4 bases and J by 6 bases. CDR3 length: 14 amino acids. The CDR3 DNA follows: TGCAGTGCTACTGGGACAGGGGGCACTCAGCCCCAGCATTTT. Encoded protein: CSATGTGGTQPQHF.

The sample holds many counts of this clonotype. This chain connects TRBV24-1 to TRBJ2-2, with a weak D call TRBD1 (6 bases). This CDR3 is built from 16 residues. V lost 4 bases and J 0 bases, leaving 11 bases between the germline ends. CDR1 is KGHDR, CDR2 SFDVKD, per germline. The CDR3 nucleotides read TGTGCCACCAGTGACCCGGGACATTCGAACACCGGGGAGCTGTTTTTT. Protein sequence: CATSDPGHSNTGELFF.

The chain uses TRBV11-2 and TRBJ1-1, with TRBD1 matching 7 bases. V was pared by 2 bases and J by 1 base, with 4 bases of the junction left unmatched. The CDR3 contains 15 residues. The germline CDR1 and CDR2 sequences are SGHAT and FQNNGV. The CDR3 spells CASSLFGTANTEAFF. The CDR3 DNA is TGTGCCAGCAGCTTATTTGGGACAGCGAACACTGAAGCTTTCTTT. Variable domain in full (rest from reference TRBV11-2 and TRBJ1-1): EAGVAQSPRYKIIEKRQSVAFWCNPISGHATLYWYQQILGQGPKLLIQFQNNGVVDDSQLPKDRFSAERLKGVDSTLKIQPAKLEDSAVYLCASSLFGTANTEAFFGQGTRLTVV.

This clonotype was recorded at least ten times. One junction end disagrees with the germline gene, perhaps due to a read error. The gene calls are TRBV7-9 and TRBJ2-7; D is ambiguous. The CDR3 has 12 amino acids. From germline, CDR1 is SEHNR and CDR2 FQNEAQ (reference sequence). The CDR3 reads CASGPPSHEQYF. As DNA, the CDR3 is TGTGCCAGCGGCCCTCCCTCCCACGAGCAGTACTTC.